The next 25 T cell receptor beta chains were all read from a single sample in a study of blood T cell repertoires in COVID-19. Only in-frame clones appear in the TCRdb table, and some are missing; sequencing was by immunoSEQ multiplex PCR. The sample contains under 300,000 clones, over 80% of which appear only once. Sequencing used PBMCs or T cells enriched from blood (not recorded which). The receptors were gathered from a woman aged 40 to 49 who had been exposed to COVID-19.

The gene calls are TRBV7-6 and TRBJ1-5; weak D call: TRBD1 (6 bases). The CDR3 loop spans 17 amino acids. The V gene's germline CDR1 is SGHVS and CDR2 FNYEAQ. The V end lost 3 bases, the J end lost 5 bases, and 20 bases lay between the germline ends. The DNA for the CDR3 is TGTGCCAGCAGCTTGGAAGCCTTGGGGGGGGCGTATCAGCCCCAGCATTTT. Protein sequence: CASSLEALGGAYQPQHF. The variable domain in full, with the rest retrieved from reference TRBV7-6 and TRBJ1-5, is GAGVSQSPRYKVTKRGQDVALRCDPISGHVSLYWYRQALGQGPEFLTYFNYEAQQDKSGLPNDRFSAERPEGSISTLTIQRTEQRDSAMYRCASSLEALGGAYQPQHFGDGTRLSIL.

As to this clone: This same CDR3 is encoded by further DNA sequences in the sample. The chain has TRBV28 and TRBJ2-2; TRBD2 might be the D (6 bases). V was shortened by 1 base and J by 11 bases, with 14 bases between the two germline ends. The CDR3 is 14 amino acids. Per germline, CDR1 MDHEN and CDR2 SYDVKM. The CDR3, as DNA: TGTGCCAGCAGTTTATTAGGAGGGTCTGGAGAGCTGTTTTTT. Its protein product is CASSLLGGSGELFF.

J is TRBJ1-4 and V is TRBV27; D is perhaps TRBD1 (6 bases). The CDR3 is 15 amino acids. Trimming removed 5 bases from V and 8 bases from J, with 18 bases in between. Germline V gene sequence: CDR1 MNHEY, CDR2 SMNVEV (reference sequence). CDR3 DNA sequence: TGTGCCAGCAGTCCCCGCGGGGGCGGTTCGGAAAAACTGTTTTTT. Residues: CASSPRGGGSEKLFF.

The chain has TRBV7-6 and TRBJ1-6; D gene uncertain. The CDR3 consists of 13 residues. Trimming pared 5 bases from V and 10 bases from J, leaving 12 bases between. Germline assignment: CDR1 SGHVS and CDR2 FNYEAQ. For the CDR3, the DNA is TGTGCCAGCAGCCCCACGCTGGGCTCACCCCTCCACTTT. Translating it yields CASSPTLGSPLHF.

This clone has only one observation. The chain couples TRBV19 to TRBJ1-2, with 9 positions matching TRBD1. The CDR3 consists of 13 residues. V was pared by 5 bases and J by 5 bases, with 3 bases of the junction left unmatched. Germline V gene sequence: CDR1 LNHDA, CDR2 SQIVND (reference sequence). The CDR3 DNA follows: TGTGCCAGTAGTGCGGACAGGGGTTATGGCTACACCTTC. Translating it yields CASSADRGYGYTF.

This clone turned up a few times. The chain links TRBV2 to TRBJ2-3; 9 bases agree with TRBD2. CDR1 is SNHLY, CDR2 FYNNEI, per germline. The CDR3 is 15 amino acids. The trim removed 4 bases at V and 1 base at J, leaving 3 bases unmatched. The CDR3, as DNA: TGTGCCAGCAGTGGTAGCGGGGGAGGCACAGATACGCAGTATTTT. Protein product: CASSGSGGGTDTQYF.

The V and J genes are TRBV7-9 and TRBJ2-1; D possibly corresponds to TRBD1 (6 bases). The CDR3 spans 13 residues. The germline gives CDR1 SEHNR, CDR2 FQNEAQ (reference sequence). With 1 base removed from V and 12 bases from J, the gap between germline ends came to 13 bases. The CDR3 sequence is CASSLVFRTVQFF. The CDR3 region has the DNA TGTGCCAGCAGCTTAGTTTTTAGGACAGTGCAGTTCTTC.

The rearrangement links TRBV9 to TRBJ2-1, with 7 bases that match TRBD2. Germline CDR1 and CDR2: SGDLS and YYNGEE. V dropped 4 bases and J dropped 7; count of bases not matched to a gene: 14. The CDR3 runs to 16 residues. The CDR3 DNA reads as TGTGCCAGCAGCACCCCTAGCGGTTATTCGATAAATGAGCAGTTCTTC. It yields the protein CASSTPSGYSINEQFF.

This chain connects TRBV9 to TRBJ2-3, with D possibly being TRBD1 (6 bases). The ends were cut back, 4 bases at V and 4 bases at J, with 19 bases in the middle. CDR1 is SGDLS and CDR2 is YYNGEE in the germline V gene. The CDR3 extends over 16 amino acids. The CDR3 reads CASSYRTGILADTQYF. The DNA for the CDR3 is TGTGCCAGCAGCTATCGAACAGGGATTTTGGCAGATACGCAGTATTTT.

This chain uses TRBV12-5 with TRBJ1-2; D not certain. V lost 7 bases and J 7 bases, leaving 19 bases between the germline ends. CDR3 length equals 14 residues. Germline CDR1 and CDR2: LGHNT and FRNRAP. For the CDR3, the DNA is TGTGCTAGTGCGTCGGAGGTCCCCTATCGTGGCTACACCTTC. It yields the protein CASASEVPYRGYTF.

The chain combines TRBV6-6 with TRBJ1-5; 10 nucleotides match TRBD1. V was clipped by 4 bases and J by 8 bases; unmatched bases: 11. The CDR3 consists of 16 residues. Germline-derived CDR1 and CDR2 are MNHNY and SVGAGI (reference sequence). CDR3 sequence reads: CASSSRQGAQGEPQHF. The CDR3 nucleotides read TGTGCCAGCAGTTCGCGACAGGGGGCGCAGGGGGAGCCCCAGCATTTT.

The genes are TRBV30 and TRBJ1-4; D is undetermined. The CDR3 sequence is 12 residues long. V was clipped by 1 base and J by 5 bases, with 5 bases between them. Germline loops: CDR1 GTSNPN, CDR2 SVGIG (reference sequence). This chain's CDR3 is CAWSGGNEKLFF. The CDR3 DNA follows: TGTGCCTGGAGTGGAGGAAATGAAAAACTGTTTTTT.

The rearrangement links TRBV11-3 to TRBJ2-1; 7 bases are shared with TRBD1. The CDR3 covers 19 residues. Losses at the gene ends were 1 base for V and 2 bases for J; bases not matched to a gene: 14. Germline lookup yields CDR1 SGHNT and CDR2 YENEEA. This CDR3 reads CASSLGRGVGQGAYNEQFF. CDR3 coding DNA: TGTGCCAGCAGCTTAGGGCGAGGTGTTGGGCAGGGGGCCTACAATGAGCAGTTCTTC.

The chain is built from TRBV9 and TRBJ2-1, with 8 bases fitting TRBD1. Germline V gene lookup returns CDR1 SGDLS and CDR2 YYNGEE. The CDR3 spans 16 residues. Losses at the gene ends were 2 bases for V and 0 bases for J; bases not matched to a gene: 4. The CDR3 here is CASSVQGAGSYNEQFF. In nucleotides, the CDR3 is TGTGCCAGCAGCGTTCAGGGGGCCGGCTCCTACAATGAGCAGTTCTTC.

The DNA for the CDR3 is TGTGCCAGCAGCCCAATGGGGGGGCCCAATCAGCCCCAGCATTTT. This gives the protein CASSPMGGPNQPQHF. The J gene is TRBJ1-5, the V gene TRBV6-2 or TRBV6-3, with a tentative D call TRBD1 (6 bases). The CDR3 is 15 residues long. Per the germline V gene, CDR1 is MNHEY and CDR2 is SVGEGT. Trimming took off 6 bases at V and 3 bases at J, with 15 bases between the two ends.

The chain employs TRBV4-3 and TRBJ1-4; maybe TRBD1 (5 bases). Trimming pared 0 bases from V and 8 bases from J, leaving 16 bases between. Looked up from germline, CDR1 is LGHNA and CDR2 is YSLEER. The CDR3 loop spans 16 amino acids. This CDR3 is CASSQDQGGDGEKLFF. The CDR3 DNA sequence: TGCGCCAGCAGCCAAGATCAGGGTGGGGATGGGGAAAAACTGTTTTTT.

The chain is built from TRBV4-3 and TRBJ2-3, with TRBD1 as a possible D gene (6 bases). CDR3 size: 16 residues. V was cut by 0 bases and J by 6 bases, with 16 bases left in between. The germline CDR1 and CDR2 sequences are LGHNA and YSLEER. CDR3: CASSQEARGKSDTQYF. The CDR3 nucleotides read TGCGCCAGCAGCCAAGAGGCGAGGGGGAAGTCGGATACGCAGTATTTT.

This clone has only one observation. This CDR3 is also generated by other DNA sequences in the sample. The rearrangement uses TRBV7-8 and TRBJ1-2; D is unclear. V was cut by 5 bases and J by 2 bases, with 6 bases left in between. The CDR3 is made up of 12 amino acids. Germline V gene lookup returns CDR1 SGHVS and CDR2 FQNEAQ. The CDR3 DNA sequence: TGTGCCAGCAGCCCTTTCAACTATGGCTACACCTTC. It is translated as CASSPFNYGYTF. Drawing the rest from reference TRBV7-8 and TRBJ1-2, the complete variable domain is GAGVSQSPRYKVAKRGQDVALRCDPISGHVSLFWYQQALGQGPEFLTYFQNEAQLDKSGLPSDRFFAERPEGSVSTLKIQRTQQEDSAVYLCASSPFNYGYTFGSGTRLTVV.

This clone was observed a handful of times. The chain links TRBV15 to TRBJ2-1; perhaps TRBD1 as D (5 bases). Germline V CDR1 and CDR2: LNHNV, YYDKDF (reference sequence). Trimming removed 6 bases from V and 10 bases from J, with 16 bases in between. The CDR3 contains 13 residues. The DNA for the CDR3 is TGTGCCACCAGGGGAAGGGGATCGCACGAGCAGTTCTTC. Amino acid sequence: CATRGRGSHEQFF.

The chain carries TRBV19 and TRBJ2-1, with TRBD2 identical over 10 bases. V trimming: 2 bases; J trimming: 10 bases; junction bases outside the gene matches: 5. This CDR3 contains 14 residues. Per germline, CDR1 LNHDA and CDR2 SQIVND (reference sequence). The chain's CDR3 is CASSILAGDREQFF. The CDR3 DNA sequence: TGTGCCAGTAGTATACTAGCGGGAGATCGGGAGCAGTTCTTC.

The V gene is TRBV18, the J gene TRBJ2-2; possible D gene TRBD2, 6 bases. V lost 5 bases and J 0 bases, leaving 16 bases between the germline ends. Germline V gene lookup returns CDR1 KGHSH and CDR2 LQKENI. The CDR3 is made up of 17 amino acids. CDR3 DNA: TGTGCCAGCTCAGGAGGGGACCGCAGGTCGAACACCGGGGAGCTGTTTTTT. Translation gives CASSGGDRRSNTGELFF.

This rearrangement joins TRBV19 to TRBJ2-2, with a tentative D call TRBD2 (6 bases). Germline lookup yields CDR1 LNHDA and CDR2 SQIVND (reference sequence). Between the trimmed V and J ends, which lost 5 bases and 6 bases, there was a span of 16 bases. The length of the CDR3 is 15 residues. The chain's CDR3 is CASSPRDSWSGELFF. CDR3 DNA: TGTGCCAGTAGTCCGCGGGACTCTTGGTCCGGGGAGCTGTTTTTT.

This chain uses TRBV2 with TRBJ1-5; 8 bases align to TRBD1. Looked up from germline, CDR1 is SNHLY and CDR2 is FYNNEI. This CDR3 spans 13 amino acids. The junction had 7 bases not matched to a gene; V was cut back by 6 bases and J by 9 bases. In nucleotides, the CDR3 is TGTGCCAGCAGAGGACAGGGACAAGGGCCCCAGCATTTT. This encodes CASRGQGQGPQHF.

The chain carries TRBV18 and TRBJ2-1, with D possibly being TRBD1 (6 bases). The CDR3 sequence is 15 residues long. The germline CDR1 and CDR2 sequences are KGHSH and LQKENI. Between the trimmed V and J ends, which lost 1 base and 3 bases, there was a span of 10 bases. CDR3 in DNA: TGTGCCAGCTCACCACAGGGGGTAGGCTACAATGAGCAGTTCTTC. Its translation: CASSPQGVGYNEQFF.

The CDR3 spells CASSSGLAGLYEQYV. The CDR3 DNA is TGTGCCAGCAGTTCGGGACTAGCGGGGCTCTACGAGCAGTACGTC. The chain links TRBV28 to TRBJ2-7; 13 bases agree with TRBD2. J lost 3 bases, V lost 4 bases, and 3 bases had no gene match. Germline V gene lookup returns CDR1 MDHEN and CDR2 SYDVKM. There are 15 residues in the CDR3.